The 4 T cell receptor beta chains below were found in one sample sequenced in a study of control samples from healthy donors and cancer patients. Sequencing used immunoSEQ multiplex PCR; TCRdb keeps in-frame clones, though not all of them. The table has around 100,000 clones, 85% to 90% seen once. The sequenced sample consisted of blood. The receptors originated from a man aged 25 to 45 in good health.

V usage is TRBV2 and J usage is TRBJ1-3; D possibly corresponds to TRBD1 (5 bases). The CDR3 spans 14 residues. The germline V and J ends were trimmed by 5 bases and 4 bases, with 12 bases remaining between them. CDR1 and CDR2 (germline): SNHLY, FYNNEI. CDR3 DNA: TGTGCCAGCAGTCCTGGGGCGTCCGGAAACACCATATATTTT. Its translation is CASSPGASGNTIYF. The whole variable domain, remainder taken from reference TRBV2 and TRBJ1-3, is EPEVTQTPSHQVTQMGQEVILRCVPISNHLYFYWYRQILGQKVEFLVSFYNNEISEKSEIFDDQFSVERPDGSNFTLKIRSTKLEDSAMYFCASSPGASGNTIYFGEGSWLTVV.

The genes are TRBV30 and TRBJ2-2; 10 bases are a match to TRBD1. The CDR3 spans 18 residues. Germline CDR1 reads GTSNPN; CDR2 reads SVGIG (reference sequence). V lost 0 bases, J lost 4 bases, and 11 bases stayed unmatched. CDR3 nucleotides: TGTGCCTGGAGTGTACATATAGGCGGGACAGGGGTCACCGGGGAGCTGTTTTTT. This sequence encodes CAWSVHIGGTGVTGELFF. Drawing the rest from reference TRBV30 and TRBJ2-2, the complete variable domain is SQTIHQWPATLVQPVGSPLSLECTVEGTSNPNLYWYRQAAGRGLQLLFYSVGIGQISSEVPQNLSASRPQDRQFILSSKKLLLSDSGFYLCAWSVHIGGTGVTGELFFGEGSRLTVL.

V is TRBV5-3 and J is TRBJ1-5; TRBD1 agrees at 7 bases. TRBV5-3 is an open reading frame whose function is uncertain. J lost 2 bases, V lost 1 base, and 3 bases had no gene match. The CDR3 runs 15 residues. The DNA for the CDR3 is TGTGCCAGAAGCTTGACAGGGGACGGCAATCAGCCCCAGCATTTT. Its translation: CARSLTGDGNQPQHF.

This clone appeared once. The chain is built from TRBV11-2 and TRBJ2-1; weak D call: TRBD1 (6 bases). The CDR3 extends over 12 amino acids. Per the germline V gene, CDR1 is SGHAT and CDR2 is FQNNGV. V shed 5 bases and J shed 13 bases, with 15 bases lying between them. The CDR3 region has the DNA TGTGCCAGCAGCCTAAACAGGGCTACCCAGTTCTTC. Encoded protein: CASSLNRATQFF.